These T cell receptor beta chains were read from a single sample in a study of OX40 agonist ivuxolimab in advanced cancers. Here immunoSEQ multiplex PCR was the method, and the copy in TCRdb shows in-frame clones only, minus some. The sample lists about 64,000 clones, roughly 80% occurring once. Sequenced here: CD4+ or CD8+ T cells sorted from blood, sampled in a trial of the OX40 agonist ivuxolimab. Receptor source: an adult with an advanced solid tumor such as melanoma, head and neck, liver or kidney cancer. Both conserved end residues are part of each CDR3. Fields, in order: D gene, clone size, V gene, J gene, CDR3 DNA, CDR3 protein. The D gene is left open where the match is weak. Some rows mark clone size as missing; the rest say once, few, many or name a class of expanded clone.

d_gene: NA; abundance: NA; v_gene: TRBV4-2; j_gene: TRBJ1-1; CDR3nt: TGTGCCAGCAGCCACCCCATTGGGGACACTGAAGCTTTCTTT; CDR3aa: CASSHPIGDTEAFF
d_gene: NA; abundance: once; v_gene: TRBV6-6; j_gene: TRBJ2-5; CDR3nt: TGTGCCAGCAGTTACTCGAGTGGGTCCAGAGAGACCCAGTACTTC; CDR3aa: CASSYSSGSRETQYF
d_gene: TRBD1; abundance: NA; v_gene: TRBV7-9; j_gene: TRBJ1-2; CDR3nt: TGTGCCAGCAGCTCTTTCGTGTGGACAGGGAGCGGCTACACCTTC; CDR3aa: CASSSFVWTGSGYTF
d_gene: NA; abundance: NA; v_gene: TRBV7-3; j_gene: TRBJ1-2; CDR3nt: TGTGCCAGCAGCTTAAATGGAGGCACCTCTGGCTACACCTTC; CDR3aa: CASSLNGGTSGYTF
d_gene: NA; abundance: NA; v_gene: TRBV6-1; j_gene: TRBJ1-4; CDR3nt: TGTGCCAGCAAAATCGGACAGGAAAAACTGTTTTTT; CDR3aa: CASKIGQEKLFF
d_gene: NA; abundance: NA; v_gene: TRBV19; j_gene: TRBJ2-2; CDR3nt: TGTGCCAGTAAATCGGATTCGAACACCGGGGAGCTGTTTTTT; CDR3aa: CASKSDSNTGELFF
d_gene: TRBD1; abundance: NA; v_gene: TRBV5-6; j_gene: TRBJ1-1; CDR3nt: TGTGCCAGCAGCCGAAGGGGACAGGGGATTCCTTTCTTT; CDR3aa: CASSRRGQGIPFF
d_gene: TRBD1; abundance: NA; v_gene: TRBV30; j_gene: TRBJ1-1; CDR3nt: TGTGCCTGGAGTGCTTTAGGACAGGGAATACCGAACACTGAAGCTTTCTTT; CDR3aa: CAWSALGQGIPNTEAFF
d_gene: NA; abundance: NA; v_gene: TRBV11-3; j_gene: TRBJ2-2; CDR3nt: TGTGCCAGCAGCTCTAATAGCTTCGGCGGGGAGCTGTTTTTT; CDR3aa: CASSSNSFGGELFF
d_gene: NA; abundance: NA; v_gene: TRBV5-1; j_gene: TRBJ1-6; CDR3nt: TGCGCCAGCAGCTTCACGGGGGATTCACCCCTCCACTTT; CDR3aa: CASSFTGDSPLHF
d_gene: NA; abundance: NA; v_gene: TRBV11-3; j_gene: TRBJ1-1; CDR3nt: TGTGCCAGCAGCGTGACTGCTTACACTGAAGCTTTCTTT; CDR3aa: CASSVTAYTEAFF
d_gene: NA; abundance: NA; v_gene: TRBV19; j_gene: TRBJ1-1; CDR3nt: TGTGCCAGTAGTTCCCAGGGGCAGGACACTGAAGCTTTCTTT; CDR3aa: CASSSQGQDTEAFF
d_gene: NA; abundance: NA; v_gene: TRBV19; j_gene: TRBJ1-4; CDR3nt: TGTGCCAGTAGTCGAGTTGCCGCGATTAGTGAAAAACTGTTTTTT; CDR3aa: CASSRVAAISEKLFF
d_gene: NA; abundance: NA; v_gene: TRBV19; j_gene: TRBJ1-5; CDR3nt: TGTGCCAGTAGTATTTCGGACGGATCCAATCAGCCCCAGCATTTT; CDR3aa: CASSISDGSNQPQHF
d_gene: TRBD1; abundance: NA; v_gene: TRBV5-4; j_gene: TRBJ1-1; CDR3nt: TGTGCCAGCAGCCAGGACAGGATGAACACTGAAGCTTTCTTT; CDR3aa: CASSQDRMNTEAFF
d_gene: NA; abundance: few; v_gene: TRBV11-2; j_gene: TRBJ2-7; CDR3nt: TGTGCCAGCAGCTTCCGACCGGGCCACGAGCAGTACTTC; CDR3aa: CASSFRPGHEQYF
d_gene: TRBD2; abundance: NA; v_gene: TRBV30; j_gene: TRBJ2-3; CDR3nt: TGTGCCTGGAGTGTTGGACTAGCGGTAGACGCAGATACGCAGTATTTT; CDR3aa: CAWSVGLAVDADTQYF
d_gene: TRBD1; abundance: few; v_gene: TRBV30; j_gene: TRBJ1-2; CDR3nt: TGTGCCTGGAGTCAGGGGGGCGACTATGGCTACACCTTC; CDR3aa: CAWSQGGDYGYTF
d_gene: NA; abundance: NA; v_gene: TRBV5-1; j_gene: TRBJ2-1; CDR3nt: TGCGCCAGCAGCCAGGACTATTTAACTTACAATGAGCAGTTCTTC; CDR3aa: CASSQDYLTYNEQFF
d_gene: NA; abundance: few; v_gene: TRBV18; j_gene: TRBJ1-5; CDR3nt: TGTGCCAGCTCACCAGGGGCCCAGGACCAGCCCCAGCATTTT; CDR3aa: CASSPGAQDQPQHF
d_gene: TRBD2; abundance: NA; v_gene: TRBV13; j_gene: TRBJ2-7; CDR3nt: TGTGCCAGCTCTTGGGGACTAGCGGGGGCCTACGAGCAGTACTTC; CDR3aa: CASSWGLAGAYEQYF
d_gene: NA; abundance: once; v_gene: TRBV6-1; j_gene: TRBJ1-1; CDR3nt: TGTGCCAGCAGTGAGCAAACTCAGAACACTGAAGCTTTCTTT; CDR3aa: CASSEQTQNTEAFF
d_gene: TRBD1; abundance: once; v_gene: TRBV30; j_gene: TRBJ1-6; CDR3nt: TGTGCCGGGACGGGACAGAATAATTCACCCCTCCACTTT; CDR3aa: CAGTGQNNSPLHF
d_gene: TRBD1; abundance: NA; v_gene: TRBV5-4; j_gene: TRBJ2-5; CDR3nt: TGTGCCAGCAGCTCGATGGGACAGGGTTCCCAAGAGACCCAGTACTTC; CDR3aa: CASSSMGQGSQETQYF
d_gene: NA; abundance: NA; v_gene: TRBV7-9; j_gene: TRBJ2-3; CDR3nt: TGTGCCAGCAGCTTATCCCCGCGGACAGATACGCAGTATTTT; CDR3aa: CASSLSPRTDTQYF
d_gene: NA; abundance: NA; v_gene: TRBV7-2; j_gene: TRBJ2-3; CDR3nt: TGTGCCAGCAGCTTAACAGGGAGCACAGATACGCAGTATTTT; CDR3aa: CASSLTGSTDTQYF
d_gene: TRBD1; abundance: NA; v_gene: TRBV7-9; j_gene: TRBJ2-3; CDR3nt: TGTGCCAGCAGCCTAGAGGGGGCCCGCACAGATACGCAGTATTTT; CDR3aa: CASSLEGARTDTQYF
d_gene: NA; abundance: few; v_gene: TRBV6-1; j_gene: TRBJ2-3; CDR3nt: TGTGCCAGCAGTGCAGGCAGCACAGATACGCAGTATTTT; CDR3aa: CASSAGSTDTQYF
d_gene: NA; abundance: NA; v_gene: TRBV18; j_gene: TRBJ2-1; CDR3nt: TGTGCCAGCTCACCAGAGGTGACAGCCAGCAATGAGCAGTTCTTC; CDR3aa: CASSPEVTASNEQFF
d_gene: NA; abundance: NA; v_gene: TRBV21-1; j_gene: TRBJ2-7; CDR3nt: TGTGCCAGCAGCAACGGGGCTAGAGGGGCTTGTTCCTACGAGCAGTACTTC; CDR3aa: CASSNGARGACSYEQYF
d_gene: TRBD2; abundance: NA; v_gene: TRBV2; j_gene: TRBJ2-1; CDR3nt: TGTGCCAGCACCGGACCTACTGAGCGGGGAATCTATGAGCAGTTCTTC; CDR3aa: CASTGPTERGIYEQFF